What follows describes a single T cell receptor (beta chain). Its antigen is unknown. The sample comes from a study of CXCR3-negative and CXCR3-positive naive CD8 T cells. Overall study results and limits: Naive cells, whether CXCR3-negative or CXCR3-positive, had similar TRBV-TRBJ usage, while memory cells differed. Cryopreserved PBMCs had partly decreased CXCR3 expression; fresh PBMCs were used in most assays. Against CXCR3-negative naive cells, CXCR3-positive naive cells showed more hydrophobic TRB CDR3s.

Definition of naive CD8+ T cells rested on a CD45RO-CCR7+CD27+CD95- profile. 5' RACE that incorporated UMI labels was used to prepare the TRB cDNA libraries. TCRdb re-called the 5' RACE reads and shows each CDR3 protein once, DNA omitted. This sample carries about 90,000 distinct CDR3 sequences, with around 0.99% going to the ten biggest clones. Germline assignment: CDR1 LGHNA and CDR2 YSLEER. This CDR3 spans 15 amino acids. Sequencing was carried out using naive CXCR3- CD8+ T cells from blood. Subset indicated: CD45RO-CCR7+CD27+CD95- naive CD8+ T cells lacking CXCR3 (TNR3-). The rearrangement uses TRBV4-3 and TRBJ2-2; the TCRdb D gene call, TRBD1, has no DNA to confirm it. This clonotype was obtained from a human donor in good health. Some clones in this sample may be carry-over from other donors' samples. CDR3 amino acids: CASSQAGQHTGELFF.